This passage covers 2 T cell receptor beta chains from one sample sequenced in a study of blood T cell repertoires in COVID-19. Clones were read by immunoSEQ multiplex PCR, and TCRdb kept only the in-frame ones, dropping some. The sample holds about 60,000 clones, approximately 92% seen once. Input material: peripheral blood. The receptors originated from a human donor with active COVID-19. The donor label of this sample is uncertain.

V usage is TRBV24-1 and J usage is TRBJ2-5, with 9 bases identical to TRBD1. The germline CDR1 and CDR2 sequences are KGHDR and SFDVKD. The V and J ends lost 6 bases and 5 bases, in that order; junction bases with no gene match: 6. There are 14 residues in the CDR3. CDR3 nucleotide sequence: TGTGCCACCAGTAGGACAGGGGACTCGGAGACCCAGTACTTC. Translated: CATSRTGDSETQYF.

The chain has TRBV9 and TRBJ1-6; D is possibly TRBD1 (5 bases). Germline V gene sequence: CDR1 SGDLS, CDR2 YYNGEE. The CDR3 runs 17 residues. V lost 0 bases and J lost 7, with 17 bases in between. CDR3 amino acids: CASSVAPLGGRNSPLHF. CDR3 coding DNA: TGTGCCAGCAGCGTAGCCCCCTTGGGGGGACGGAATTCACCCCTCCACTTT.